The 12 T cell receptor beta chains below all came from one sample that was sequenced in a study of blood T cell repertoires in COVID-19. Profiling relied on immunoSEQ multiplex PCR, and the TCRdb table lists in-frame clones only, not all of them. The top ten clones hold around 14% of a sample with about 55,000 clones, around four fifths of them seen once. Sequencing used peripheral blood. These receptors originate from a woman in her seventies with acute or convalescent COVID-19.

This clone has just a few counts. The chain is built from TRBV15 and TRBJ1-1; D is possibly TRBD1 (6 bases). Germline assignment: CDR1 LNHNV and CDR2 YYDKDF (reference sequence). This CDR3 is built from 15 residues. Between the trimmed V and J ends, which lost 2 bases and 1 base, there was a span of 11 bases. CDR3 sequence: CATSRPQGKNTEAFF. CDR3 coding DNA: TGTGCCACCAGCAGACCCCAGGGGAAGAACACTGAAGCTTTCTTT.

The chain is built from TRBV2 and TRBJ1-5; 8 bases fit TRBD1. CDR1 SNHLY and CDR2 FYNNEI come from the germline V gene. The ends lost 6 bases at V and 0 bases at J; junction bases unmatched: 10. This CDR3 is built from 17 residues. Here the CDR3 DNA reads TGTGCCAGCAGGTCAGGGGGCGGCTATAATAGCAATCAGCCCCAGCATTTT. Protein sequence: CASRSGGGYNSNQPQHF.

The chain has TRBV7-2 and TRBJ1-2; the D gene is possibly TRBD1 (6 bases). The germline V and J ends were trimmed by 3 bases and 3 bases, with 11 bases remaining between them. This CDR3 contains 14 residues. CDR1 is SGHTA and CDR2 is FQGNSA in the germline V gene. CDR3 nucleotides: TGTGCCAGCAGCTTGAACAGGGATCACTATGGCTACACCTTC. This gives the protein CASSLNRDHYGYTF.

The chain carries TRBV30 and TRBJ2-3; 10 nucleotides line up with TRBD2. CDR3 size: 17 residues. Germline CDR1 is GTSNPN and CDR2 is SVGIG (reference sequence). V trimming: 0 bases; J trimming: 3 bases; junction bases outside the gene matches: 9. Here the CDR3 DNA reads TGTGCCTGGAGTGTACCACTAGAGCGGGGGGGAACAGATACGCAGTATTTT. It codes for CAWSVPLERGGTDTQYF.

The rearrangement joins TRBV4-2 to TRBJ1-3, with unresolved D. Germline CDR1 is LGHNA and CDR2 is YNFKEQ. CDR3 length: 15 residues. V lost 4 bases, J lost 4 bases, and 14 bases lay in between. CDR3 in amino acids: CASSPWRVSGNTIYF. DNA for the CDR3: TGTGCCAGCAGCCCCTGGCGGGTATCAGGAAACACCATATATTTT.

This clone occurred many times. This chain uses TRBV5-1 with TRBJ1-3, with a tentative D call TRBD1 (6 bases). CDR1 and CDR2 (germline): SGHRS, YFSETQ. V gave up 0 bases and J gave up 0 bases, with 10 bases separating them. The CDR3 runs 16 residues. CDR3 nucleotide sequence: TGCGCCAGCAGCTTGGCAGGGGTAGACTCTGGAAACACCATATATTTT. This codes for CASSLAGVDSGNTIYF.

The chain joins TRBV21-1 to TRBJ2-2; the table calls TRBD1, which could not be checked here. TRBV21-1 is reported as a pseudogene. The CDR3 consists of 17 residues. The CDR3 is CASSPRRQGANTGELFF. The CDR3 DNA reads as TGTGCCAGCAGCCCGCGAAGGCAGGGCGCGAACACCGGGGAGCTGTTTTTT.

The CDR3 here is CASSLGLAGAKSPYEQYF. The CDR3, as DNA: TGCGCCAGCAGCTTGGGACTAGCGGGGGCCAAGAGTCCCTACGAGCAGTACTTC. The chain couples TRBV5-1 to TRBJ2-7; 12 positions match TRBD2. V trimming: 0 bases; J trimming: 2 bases; junction bases outside the gene matches: 9. The CDR3 has 18 amino acids. Germline V gives CDR1 SGHRS, CDR2 YFSETQ.

The chain combines TRBV5-1 with TRBJ1-6, with unresolved D. Germline V lookup: CDR1 SGHRS, CDR2 YFSETQ. V was cut by 2 bases and J by 4 bases, with 10 bases left in between. The CDR3 runs to 15 residues. The CDR3 protein is CASSFRDIYNSPLHF. The CDR3 bases are TGCGCCAGCAGCTTCCGGGATATTTATAATTCACCCCTCCACTTT.

The chain recombines TRBV27 with TRBJ1-1; D is undetermined. CDR1 and CDR2 (germline): MNHEY, SMNVEV (reference sequence). The CDR3 has 14 residues. Trimming removed 3 bases at V and 0 bases at J, with 8 bases between. The CDR3 sequence: CASSLSVLNTEAFF. The CDR3 coding sequence is TGTGCCAGCAGTTTGAGTGTGTTGAACACTGAAGCTTTCTTT.

The rearrangement joins TRBV6-5 to TRBJ2-2, with D possibly matching TRBD1 (6 bases). Trimming removed 6 bases at V and 6 bases at J, with 11 bases between. CDR3 length: 13 amino acids. The V gene's germline CDR1 is MNHEY and CDR2 SVGAGI. CDR3 DNA sequence: TGTGCCAGCAGAACAGGGTTGGCCGGGGAGCTGTTTTTT. It specifies CASRTGLAGELFF.

Only one count was recorded for this clone. The J gene is TRBJ2-4, the V gene TRBV4-1, with a tentative D call TRBD2 (7 bases). The CDR3 totals 15 residues. Germline V CDR1 and CDR2: MGHRA, YSYEKL. Trimming stripped 2 bases from V and 8 bases from J, with 16 bases between. CDR3 nucleotide sequence: TGCGCCAGCAGCCAATATAACAGGGAGGGGGACATTCAGTACTTC. Protein: CASSQYNREGDIQYF.